This entry concerns a single TCR beta chain. Each individual donor underwent a draw of approximately 9.8 milliliters of peripheral blood. The sample is drawn from a study of blood T cells in healthy people across ages. V shed 6 bases and J 7 bases; nucleotides not matched to a gene: 11. From germline, CDR1 is MDHEN and CDR2 SYDVKM. The CDR3 has 15 residues. Next came a second PCR, run for about 6 to 12 cycles, which used a sample-barcoded 5' primer along with a J-beta primer mix. TCRdb reanalysed the 5' RACE reads using MiXCR and keeps one entry per CDR3 protein. This table holds 1.5 million to 2 million distinct CDR3 sequences, 49% found once.

Material for sequencing was blood. The chain combines TRBV28 with TRBJ2-3, with 9 bases aligning to TRBD1. This sequence was found in a woman in her thirties or forties in good health. The CDR3 loop reads CASSNRGPDRNTQYF. In nucleotides, the CDR3 is TGTGCCAGCAGCAACAGGGGGCCGGATCGTAATACGCAGTATTTT.